This TCR beta chain is drawn from a study of T cells in Graves' hyperthyroidism and ophthalmopathy. Thyroid ultrasound and orbital computed tomography, with clinical symptoms and serum thyroxine and TRAb, informed diagnoses. RNA transcripts yielded amplified TCR beta CDR3 regions. First-round RT-PCR with HTBI primers amplified the TCR CDR3 region. TCRdb reanalysed the multiplex PCR reads using MiXCR and keeps one entry per CDR3 protein. The table shows 600,000 to 900,000 distinct CDR3 sequences, with around 15% occurring only once. This clonotype has more than one count but fewer than ten. Germline V gives CDR1 SNHLY, CDR2 FYNNEI. V was cut by 2 bases and J by 0 bases, with 19 bases left in between. The length of the CDR3 is 19 residues.

This rearrangement joins TRBV2 to TRBJ2-2; no clear D gene. This sequence was found in a man younger than 35 with Graves' hyperthyroidism. Input material: blood. CDR3 nucleotide sequence: TGTGCCAGCAGTGAATCGTTTTTTCAAGTCTCCCCGAACACCGGGGAGCTGTTTTTT. This encodes CASSESFFQVSPNTGELFF.